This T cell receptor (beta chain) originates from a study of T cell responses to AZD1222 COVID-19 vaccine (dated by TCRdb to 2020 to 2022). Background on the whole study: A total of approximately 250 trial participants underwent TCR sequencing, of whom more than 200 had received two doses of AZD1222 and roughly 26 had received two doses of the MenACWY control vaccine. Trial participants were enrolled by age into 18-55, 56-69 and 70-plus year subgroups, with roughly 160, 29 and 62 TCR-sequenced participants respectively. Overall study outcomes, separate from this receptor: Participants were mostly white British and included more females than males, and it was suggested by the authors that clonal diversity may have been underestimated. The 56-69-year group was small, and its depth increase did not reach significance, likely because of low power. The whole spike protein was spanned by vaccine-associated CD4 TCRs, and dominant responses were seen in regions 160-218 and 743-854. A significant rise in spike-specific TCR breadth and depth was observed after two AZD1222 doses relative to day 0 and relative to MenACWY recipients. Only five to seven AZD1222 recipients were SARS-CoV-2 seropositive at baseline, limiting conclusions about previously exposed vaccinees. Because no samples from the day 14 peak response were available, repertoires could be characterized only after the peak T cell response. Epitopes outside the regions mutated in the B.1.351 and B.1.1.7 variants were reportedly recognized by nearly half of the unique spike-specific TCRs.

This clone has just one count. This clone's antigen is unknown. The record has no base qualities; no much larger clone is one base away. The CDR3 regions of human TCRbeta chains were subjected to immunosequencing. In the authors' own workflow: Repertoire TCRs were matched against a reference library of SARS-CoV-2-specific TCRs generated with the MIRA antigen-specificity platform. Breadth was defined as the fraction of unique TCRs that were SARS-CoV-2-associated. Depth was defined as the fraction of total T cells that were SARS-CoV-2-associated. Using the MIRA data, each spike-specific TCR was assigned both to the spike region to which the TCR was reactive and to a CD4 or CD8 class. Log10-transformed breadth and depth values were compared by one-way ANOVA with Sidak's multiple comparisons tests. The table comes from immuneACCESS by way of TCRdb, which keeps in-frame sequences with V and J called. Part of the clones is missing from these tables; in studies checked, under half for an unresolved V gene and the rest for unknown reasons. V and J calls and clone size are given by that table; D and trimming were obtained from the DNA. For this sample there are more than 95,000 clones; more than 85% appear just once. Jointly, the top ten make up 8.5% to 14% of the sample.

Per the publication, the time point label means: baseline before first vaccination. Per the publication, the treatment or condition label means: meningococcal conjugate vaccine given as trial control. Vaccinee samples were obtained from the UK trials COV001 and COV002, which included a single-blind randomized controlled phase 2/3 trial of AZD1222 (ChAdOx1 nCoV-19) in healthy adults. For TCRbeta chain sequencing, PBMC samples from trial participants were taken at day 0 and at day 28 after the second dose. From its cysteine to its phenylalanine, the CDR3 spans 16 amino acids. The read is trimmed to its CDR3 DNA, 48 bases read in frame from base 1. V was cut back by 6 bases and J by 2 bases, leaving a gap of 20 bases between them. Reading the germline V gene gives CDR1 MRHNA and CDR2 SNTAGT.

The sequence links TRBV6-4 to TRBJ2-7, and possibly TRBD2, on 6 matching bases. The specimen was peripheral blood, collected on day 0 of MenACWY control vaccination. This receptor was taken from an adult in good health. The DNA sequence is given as TGTGCCAGCAGGATGGACTACCTCGCAACACCCTACGAGCAGTACTTC. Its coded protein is CASRMDYLATPYEQYF.